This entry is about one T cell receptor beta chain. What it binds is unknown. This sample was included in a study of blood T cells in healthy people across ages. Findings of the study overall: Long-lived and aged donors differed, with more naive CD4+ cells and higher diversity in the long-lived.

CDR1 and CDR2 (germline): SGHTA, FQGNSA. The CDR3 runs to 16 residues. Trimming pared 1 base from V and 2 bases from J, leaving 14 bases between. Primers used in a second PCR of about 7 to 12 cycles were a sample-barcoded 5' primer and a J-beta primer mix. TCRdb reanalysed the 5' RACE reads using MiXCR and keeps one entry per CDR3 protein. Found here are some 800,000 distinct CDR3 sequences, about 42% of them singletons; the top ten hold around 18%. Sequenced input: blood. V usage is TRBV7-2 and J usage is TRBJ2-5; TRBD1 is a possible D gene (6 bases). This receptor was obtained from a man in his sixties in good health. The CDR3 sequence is CASSLGSQGPQETQYF. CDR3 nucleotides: TGTGCCAGCAGCTTAGGCAGCCAGGGGCCACAAGAGACCCAGTACTTC.